The rows below give T cell receptor beta chains drawn from one sample of a study of blood T cells in healthy people across ages. Via MiXCR, TCRdb re-called the 5' RACE reads, giving one row per CDR3 protein. The table records hundreds of thousands of distinct CDR3 sequences, about 30% of them present only once. Sequenced sample: blood. All receptors come from a woman older than 75 in good health. Each CDR3 is given with its conserved first and last residue. D genes are given only for firm matches. Rows may omit the clone size; those that give it use once, few, many or a size class.

j_call clone_size v_call d_call cdr3_nt cdr3_aa
TRBJ2-1 many TRBV4-3 NA TGCGCCAGCAGCCCACGCCTAGGAGCTGAGCAGTTCTTC CASSPRLGAEQFF
TRBJ2-6 NA TRBV28 TRBD1 TGTGCCAGCGGGTCCGGGGACAGGGTTAGTACCAACGTCCTGACTTTC CASGSGDRVSTNVLTF
TRBJ2-1 many TRBV7-2 TRBD2 TGTGCCAGCAGCTTAGACGGGGGGGTGCAGTTCTTC CASSLDGGVQFF
TRBJ1-3 NA TRBV5-1 TRBD1 TGCGCCAGCAGCGGCGGGACAGGGAAGGGAAACACCATATATTTT CASSGGTGKGNTIYF
TRBJ2-1 once TRBV7-2 NA TGTGCCAGCAGCTTATCCCCGGCGGGACAGCCTAGTTATATTGAGCAGTTCTTC CASSLSPAGQPSYIEQFF
TRBJ2-2 NA TRBV4-2 NA TGTGCCAGCAGCCAAGCCCCTAGCCGGGCCCTCACCGGGGAGCTGTTTTTT CASSQAPSRALTGELFF
TRBJ2-7 many TRBV28 NA TGTGCCAGCAGATCGGACTACTACGAGCAGTACTTC CASRSDYYEQYF
TRBJ1-1 NA TRBV11-2 NA TGTGCCAGCAGGTACGGGGGACCGAACACTGAAGCTTTCTTT CASRYGGPNTEAFF
TRBJ1-1 NA TRBV3-1 TRBD1 TGTGCCAGCAGCCGCGGGGCAGGGGGCACTGAAGCTTTCTTT CASSRGAGGTEAFF
TRBJ2-5 many TRBV5-1 TRBD2 TGCGCCAGCAGCCCGGGACTAGCCCAATGGGAGACCCAGTACTTC CASSPGLAQWETQYF
TRBJ1-4 many TRBV28 NA TGTGCCAGCAGAAAGGGTTCAAATGAAAAACTGTTTTTT CASRKGSNEKLFF
TRBJ2-3 NA TRBV4-2 NA TGTGCCAGCAGCCAAGTCACCACAGATACGCAGTATTTT CASSQVTTDTQYF
TRBJ2-4 many TRBV11-2 TRBD2 TGTGCCAGCAGCCTCGGGGGGGCCAAAAACATTCAGTACTTC CASSLGGAKNIQYF
TRBJ2-2 NA TRBV15 NA TGTGCCACCAGCCGGGGCTTGGGCGGGAACACCGGGGAGCTGTTTTTT CATSRGLGGNTGELFF
TRBJ2-6 few TRBV7-3 NA TGTGCCAGCAGCCCCCGGTCCAGGGTTTCTGGGGCCAACGTCCTGACTTTC CASSPRSRVSGANVLTF
TRBJ1-5 many TRBV5-1 NA TGCGCCAGCAGCTTGGAACCGGGCAATCAGCCCCAGCATTTT CASSLEPGNQPQHF
TRBJ2-2 NA TRBV5-1 NA TGCGCCAGCAGCTGGCAGTACAGGGCCTCCGCGAACACCGGGGAGCTGTTTTTT CASSWQYRASANTGELFF
TRBJ2-3 NA TRBV7-9 TRBD2 TGTGCCAGCAGCTTACGACTAGCGGGGGCTTTGTATACGCAGTATTTT CASSLRLAGALYTQYF
TRBJ2-5 few TRBV7-2 TRBD2 TGTGCCAGCAGCTCAAACTGGCTAGCGGCACAAGAGACCCAGTACTTC CASSSNWLAAQETQYF
TRBJ2-1 NA TRBV7-3 NA TGTGCCAGCAGCTCTCTTCAGGGGCGTAGCAATGAGCAGTTCTTC CASSSLQGRSNEQFF
TRBJ2-1 few TRBV12-5 NA TGTGCTAGTGGACTTGGACAGATAGGAACCAATGGGCAGTTCTTC CASGLGQIGTNGQFF
TRBJ1-4 NA TRBV5-1 NA TGCGCCGGCAGCTTTTCGACGGGACAAGGGAGTGAAAAACTGTTTTTT CAGSFSTGQGSEKLFF
TRBJ2-5 NA TRBV19 TRBD2 TGTGCCAGTAGTAAGGTACTAGCGGGGCAAGAGACCCAGTACTTC CASSKVLAGQETQYF
TRBJ2-1 many TRBV27 NA TGTGCCAGCAGTTTATGGGCAGGGTTATACAATGAGCAGTTCTTC CASSLWAGLYNEQFF
TRBJ2-6 many TRBV7-3 NA TGTGCCAGCAGCTCGGGTTTGGGGGCCAACGTCCTGACTTTC CASSSGLGANVLTF
TRBJ2-1 many TRBV5-1 TRBD1 TGCGCCAGCAGCTTGGCGTGGGGACAGGAGAATGAGCAGTTCTTC CASSLAWGQENEQFF
TRBJ1-6 few TRBV30 NA TGTGCCTGGAGTCTCACGACAGGACCCGGTAGACCCCTCCACTTT CAWSLTTGPGRPLHF
TRBJ1-4 NA TRBV20-1 NA TGCAGTGCCAGATCCACCTCTGCAACTAATGAAAAACTGTTTTTT CSARSTSATNEKLFF
TRBJ2-3 many TRBV25-1 NA TGTGCCAGCAGTGAATTAGTCGGGCGGGCTCTCACAGATACGCAGTATTTT CASSELVGRALTDTQYF
TRBJ1-6 NA TRBV5-4 NA TGTGCCAGCAGCTTGGGCGGACAGAGGTATAATTCACCCCTCCACTTT CASSLGGQRYNSPLHF
TRBJ2-1 NA TRBV7-9 NA TGTGCCAGCAGCCCTAGGATCCCCCAGGGAACCTACAATGAGCAGTTCTTC CASSPRIPQGTYNEQFF
TRBJ1-2 few TRBV20-1 NA TGCAGTGCTTCGAGGGGGACGGTCTATGGCTACACCTTC CSASRGTVYGYTF
TRBJ2-6 few TRBV30 TRBD1 TGTGCCTGGGGGACAGGGACTGGGGCCAACGTCCTGACTTTC CAWGTGTGANVLTF
TRBJ1-2 NA TRBV6-6 NA TGTGCCAGCAGTTACCCCGACAGGAGCCAGGGCTATGGCTGCACCTTC CASSYPDRSQGYGCTF
TRBJ2-2 few TRBV7-3 TRBD1 TGTGCCAGCAGCCCGGACAGGCTCCTCGCGGCCACCGGGGAGCTGTTTTTT CASSPDRLLAATGELFF
TRBJ2-1 many TRBV10-2 NA TGCGCCAGCAGGGCCGTCAGGGCGGACAATGAGCAGTTCTTC CASRAVRADNEQFF
TRBJ1-5 many TRBV10-2 NA TGCGCCAGCAGTGAGCCCTATCAGCCCCAGCATTTT CASSEPYQPQHF